This TCR beta chain was recovered during a study of patients and donors after allogeneic stem cell transplantation. TCRdb itself ran the RT-PCR reads through MiXCR, one entry per CDR3 protein. In the table there are some 960,000 distinct CDR3 sequences, approximately 19% of which are singletons. The CDR3 is 15 residues long. V was clipped by 6 bases and J by 7 bases; unmatched bases: 13. The germline gives CDR1 MNHNS, CDR2 SASEGT. The gene calls are TRBV6-1 and TRBJ2-7, with 9 nucleotides matching TRBD1. The sequence derives from a human donor who was either an allogeneic HSCT recipient or a stem cell or donor lymphocyte infusion donor (not recorded which). It is not recorded whose cells these are; they may come from a transplant donor. Sequencing input: blood, either unsorted or a sorted T cell fraction (not recorded which). CDR3 region: CASRPGDRATSEQYF. The CDR3 DNA is TGTGCCAGCAGACCCGGGGACAGGGCGACCTCGGAGCAGTACTTC.